The 20 T cell receptor beta chains listed next were all sequenced from one sample in a study of CXCR3-negative and CXCR3-positive naive CD8 T cells. Findings and limits, study-wide: Researchers report that CXCR3-positive naive cells carry more hydrophobic TRB CDR3s than CXCR3-negative naive cells.

Which antigens these TCRs recognize remains unknown. 5' RACE with UMI labels generated the TRB cDNA libraries. TCRdb reanalyzed the 5' RACE reads, giving one entry per CDR3 protein sequence and no DNA. The sample table includes about 70,000 distinct CDR3 sequences. The specimen sequenced was naive CXCR3+ CD8+ T cells from blood. As to subset: CD45RO-CCR7+CD27+CD95- naive CD8+ T cells expressing CXCR3 (TNR3+). These receptors came from a human donor in good health. Some clones in this sample may be carry-over from other donors' samples.

The chain combines TRBV19 with TRBJ2-1; TCRdb gives TRBD1 as the D gene, but with no DNA this cannot be confirmed. This CDR3 comprises 17 residues. Germline V gene lookup returns CDR1 LNHDA and CDR2 SQIVND (reference sequence). The chain's CDR3 is CASSIVAPGQGYNEQFF.

The V and J genes are TRBV7-3 and TRBJ1-1; the D call from TCRdb, TRBD1, cannot be confirmed without DNA. The CDR3 is 15 residues long. CDR1 and CDR2 (germline): SGHTA, FQGTGA. CDR3 amino acids: CASSPGTGGDTEAFF. Complete variable domain (other parts from reference TRBV7-3 and TRBJ1-1): GAGVSQTPSNKVTEKGKYVELRCDPISGHTALYWYRQSLGQGPEFLIYFQGTGAADDSGLPNDRFFAVRPEGSVSTLKIQRTERGDSAVYLCASSPGTGGDTEAFFGQGTRLTVV.

This sequence joins TRBV6-2 or TRBV6-3 and TRBJ1-2; TCRdb gives TRBD1 as the D gene, but with no DNA this cannot be confirmed. Germline assignment: CDR1 MNHEY and CDR2 SVGEGT. The CDR3 is 13 amino acids. This chain's CDR3 is CATTAGTHYGYTF.

The rearrangement joins TRBV10-3 to TRBJ2-1. CDR1 is ENHRY and CDR2 is SYGVKD in the germline V gene. This CDR3 has 15 amino acids. The CDR3 region is CAISEADRPYNEQFF.

The chain recombines TRBV9 with TRBJ1-2. This CDR3 has 13 residues. Per the germline V gene, CDR1 is SGDLS and CDR2 is YYNGEE. The chain's CDR3 is CASSPTDNYGYTF.

The chain employs TRBV6-2 or TRBV6-3 and TRBJ2-2; TCRdb returns TRBD1, unconfirmable since there is no DNA. The V gene's germline CDR1 is MNHEY and CDR2 SVGEGT. The CDR3 consists of 14 residues. The CDR3: CASSPWGGPGELFF.

The CDR3 here is CASSSTEVRTLFF. V and J are TRBV28 and TRBJ1-4. The CDR3 contains 13 residues. The V gene's germline CDR1 is MDHEN and CDR2 SYDVKM.

The V call is TRBV29-1, the J call TRBJ1-2; TCRdb outputs TRBD1, but without DNA this stays unchecked. The CDR3 has 18 residues. The germline CDR1 and CDR2 sequences are SQVTM and ANQGSEA. CDR3 sequence: CSVVGGSTAAVPNYGYTF.

The chain uses TRBV4-3 and TRBJ1-1. This CDR3 spans 15 amino acids. Germline V lookup: CDR1 LGHNA, CDR2 YSLEER. CDR3: CASSGGTLMNTEAFF.

The genes are TRBV4-3 and TRBJ1-6; TCRdb picks TRBD1, but there is no DNA to check that call. The CDR3 extends over 17 amino acids. The germline CDR1 and CDR2 sequences are LGHNA and YSLEER. The CDR3 is CASSRKALDFYNSPLHF.

The rearrangement joins TRBV29-1 to TRBJ2-5. Germline V lookup: CDR1 SQVTM, CDR2 ANQGSEA. This CDR3 has 13 residues. CDR3 region: CSVDDRDEETQYF. The whole variable domain, remainder taken from reference TRBV29-1 and TRBJ2-5, is SAVISQKPSRDICQRGTSLTIQCQVDSQVTMMFWYRQQPGQSLTLIATANQGSEATYESGFVIDKFPISRPNLTFSTLTVSNMSPEDSSIYLCSVDDRDEETQYFGPGTRLLVL.

The V and J genes are TRBV12-3 or TRBV12-4 and TRBJ1-5; TCRdb's D call, TRBD1, is unchecked because there is no DNA. The CDR3 is made up of 17 amino acids. CDR3: CASSARTGVFSNQPQHF.

The rearrangement uses TRBV3-1 and TRBJ2-7; as DNA is missing, the TRBD2 call by TCRdb cannot be tested. CDR1 is LGHDT and CDR2 is YNNKEL in the germline V gene (reference sequence). The CDR3 length is 14 residues. The CDR3 loop reads CASGHRWGENEQYF.

CDR3 loop: CSVEGTGGHEQFF. The chain couples TRBV29-1 to TRBJ2-1; as DNA is missing, the TRBD1 call by TCRdb cannot be tested. Germline CDR1 and CDR2: SQVTM and ANQGSEA. CDR3 length: 13 amino acids.

The V and J genes are TRBV5-6 and TRBJ2-2; checking the TCRdb D call of TRBD1 is not possible without DNA. Looked up from germline, CDR1 is SGHDT and CDR2 is YYEEEE. This CDR3 comprises 15 residues. The CDR3 here is CASSFGTGGIGELFF.

The rearrangement joins TRBV7-9 to TRBJ2-3; as DNA is missing, the TRBD1 call by TCRdb cannot be tested. Per the germline V gene, CDR1 is SEHNR and CDR2 is FQNEAQ (reference sequence). The CDR3 has 17 amino acids. The CDR3 protein is CASRQGGGGPRLDTQYF.

The V gene is TRBV5-1, the J gene TRBJ2-7. The length of the CDR3 is 15 residues. Germline values: CDR1 SGHRS, CDR2 YFSETQ. CDR3 region: CASSFKGNSLGEQYF. Looking up the rest from reference TRBV5-1 and TRBJ2-7 gives the full variable domain: KAGVTQTPRYLIKTRGQQVTLSCSPISGHRSVSWYQQTPGQGLQFLFEYFSETQRNKGNFPGRFSGRQFSNSRSEMNVSTLELGDSALYLCASSFKGNSLGEQYFGPGTRLTVT.

J is TRBJ2-5 and V is TRBV3-1; the TRBD2 assignment by TCRdb is unverifiable without DNA. The CDR3 is 17 amino acids. Germline V gene data show CDR1 as LGHDT and CDR2 as YNNKEL (reference sequence). CDR3 sequence reads: CASSQVVSGGAFETQYF.

The chain combines TRBV20-1 with TRBJ1-1; TCRdb indicates TRBD1, and absent DNA this call remains unverified. The CDR3 runs to 14 residues. Germline assignment: CDR1 DFQATT and CDR2 SNEGSKA (reference sequence). The CDR3 loop reads CSAKTTGDNTEAFF.

The chain recombines TRBV28 with TRBJ2-5; TCRdb names TRBD2, which stays unverified in the absence of DNA. This CDR3 contains 12 residues. From germline, CDR1 is MDHEN and CDR2 SYDVKM. The CDR3 loop reads CASSPPGLPPDF.